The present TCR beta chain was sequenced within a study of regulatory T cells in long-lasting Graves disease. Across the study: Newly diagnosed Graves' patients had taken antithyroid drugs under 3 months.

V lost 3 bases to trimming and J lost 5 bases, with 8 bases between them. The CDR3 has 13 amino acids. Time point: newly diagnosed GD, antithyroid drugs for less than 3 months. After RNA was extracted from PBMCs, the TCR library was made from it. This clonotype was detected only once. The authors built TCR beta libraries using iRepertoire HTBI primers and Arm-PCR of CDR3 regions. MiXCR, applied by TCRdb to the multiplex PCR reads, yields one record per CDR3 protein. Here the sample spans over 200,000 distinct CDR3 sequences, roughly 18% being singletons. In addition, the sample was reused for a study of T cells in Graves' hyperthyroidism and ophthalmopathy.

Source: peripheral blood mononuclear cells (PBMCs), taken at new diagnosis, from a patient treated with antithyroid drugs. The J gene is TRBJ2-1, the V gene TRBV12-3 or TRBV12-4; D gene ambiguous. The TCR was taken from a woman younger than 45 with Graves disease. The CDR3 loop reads CASSFRTDNEQFF. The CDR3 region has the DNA TGTGCCAGCAGTTTCAGAACAGACAATGAGCAGTTCTTC.